This T cell receptor (beta chain) comes out of a study of cytomegalovirus exposure and HLA in healthy donors. The CDR3 has 15 residues. The V segment lost 3 bases and the J segment 1 base; nucleotides outside the gene matches: 3. Germline assignment: CDR1 SGHRS and CDR2 YFSETQ. PCR employed 60 Vbeta and 13 Jbeta primers. TCRdb's table, derived via immunoSEQ multiplex PCR, lists solely in-frame clones and lacks some. The sample has 60,000 to 80,000 clones, and its top ten clones hold about 4.9%. The V and J genes are TRBV5-1 and TRBJ2-2, with 7 bases lining up with TRBD2. The source of this sequence is a man aged 35-49 years in good health and CMV-seronegative. The sample consisted of PBMCs. The CDR3 region has the DNA TGCGCCAGCAGCTACGCGGGGGAGAACACCGGGGAGCTGTTTTTT. It specifies CASSYAGENTGELFF.